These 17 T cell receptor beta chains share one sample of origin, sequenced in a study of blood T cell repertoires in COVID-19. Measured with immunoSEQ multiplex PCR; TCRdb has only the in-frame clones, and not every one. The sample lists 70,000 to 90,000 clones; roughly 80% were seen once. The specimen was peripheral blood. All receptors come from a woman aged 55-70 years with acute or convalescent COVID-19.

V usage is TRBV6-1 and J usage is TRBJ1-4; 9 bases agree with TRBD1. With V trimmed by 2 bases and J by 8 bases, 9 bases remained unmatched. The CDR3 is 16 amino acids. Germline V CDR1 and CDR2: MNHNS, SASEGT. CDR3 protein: CASSEPQGTGYEKLFF. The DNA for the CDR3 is TGTGCCAGCAGTGAACCTCAAGGGACAGGGTACGAAAAACTGTTTTTT.

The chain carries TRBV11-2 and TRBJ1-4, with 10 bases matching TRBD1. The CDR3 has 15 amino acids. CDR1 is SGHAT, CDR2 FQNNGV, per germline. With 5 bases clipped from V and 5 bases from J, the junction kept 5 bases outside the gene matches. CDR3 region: CASSLRTGGNEKLFF. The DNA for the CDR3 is TGTGCCAGCAGCCTACGGACAGGGGGGAATGAAAAACTGTTTTTT.

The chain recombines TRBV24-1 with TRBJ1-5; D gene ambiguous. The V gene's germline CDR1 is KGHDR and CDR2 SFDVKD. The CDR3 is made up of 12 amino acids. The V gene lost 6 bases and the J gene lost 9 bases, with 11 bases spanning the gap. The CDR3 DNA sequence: TGTGCCACCAGTTCTGGAGGACGGCCCCAGCATTTT. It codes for CATSSGGRPQHF.

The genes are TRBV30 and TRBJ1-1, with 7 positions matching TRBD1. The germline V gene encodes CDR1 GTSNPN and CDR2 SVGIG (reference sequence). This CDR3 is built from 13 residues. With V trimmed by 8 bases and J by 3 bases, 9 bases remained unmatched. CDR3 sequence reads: CAGGRDSHTEAFF. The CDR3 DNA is TGTGCCGGTGGCAGGGACAGTCACACTGAAGCTTTCTTT. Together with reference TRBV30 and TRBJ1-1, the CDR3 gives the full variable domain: SQTIHQWPATLVQPVGSPLSLECTVEGTSNPNLYWYRQAAGRGLQLLFYSVGIGQISSEVPQNLSASRPQDRQFILSSKKLLLSDSGFYLCAGGRDSHTEAFFGQGTRLTVV.

This CDR3 is CASSLQGADGYTF. The CDR3 bases are TGTGCCAGCAGCTTACAGGGGGCCGATGGCTACACCTTC. This chain joins TRBV7-9 and TRBJ1-2; 8 bases are a match to TRBD1. This CDR3 spans 13 amino acids. V was pared by 2 bases and J by 6 bases, with 2 bases of the junction left unmatched. Germline V CDR1 and CDR2: SEHNR, FQNEAQ (reference sequence). Full variable domain (outside the CDR3, taken from reference TRBV7-9 and TRBJ1-2): DTGVSQNPRHKITKRGQNVTFRCDPISEHNRLYWYRQTLGQGPEFLTYFQNEAQLEKSRLLSDRFSAERPKGSFSTLEIQRTEQGDSAMYLCASSLQGADGYTFGSGTRLTVV.

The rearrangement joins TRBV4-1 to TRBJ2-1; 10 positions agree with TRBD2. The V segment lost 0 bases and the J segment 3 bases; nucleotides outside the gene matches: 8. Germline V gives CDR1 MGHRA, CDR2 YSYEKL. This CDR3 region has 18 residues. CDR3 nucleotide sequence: TGCGCCAGCAGCCAAGATACACTAGCGGGATTTGACTACAATGAGCAGTTCTTC. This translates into CASSQDTLAGFDYNEQFF.

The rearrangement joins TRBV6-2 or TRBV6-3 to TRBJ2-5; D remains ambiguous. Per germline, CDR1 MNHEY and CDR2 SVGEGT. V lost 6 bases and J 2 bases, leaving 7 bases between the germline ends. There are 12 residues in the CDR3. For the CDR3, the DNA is TGTGCCAGCAGCCGACTTCAAGAGACCCAGTACTTC. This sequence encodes CASSRLQETQYF.

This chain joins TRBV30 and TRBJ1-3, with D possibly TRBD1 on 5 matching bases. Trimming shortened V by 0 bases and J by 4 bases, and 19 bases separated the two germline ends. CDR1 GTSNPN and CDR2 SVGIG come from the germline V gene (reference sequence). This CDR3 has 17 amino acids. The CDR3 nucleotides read TGTGCCTGGAGTGTCAAACAGGCTACCTTGAGAGGAAACACCATATATTTT. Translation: CAWSVKQATLRGNTIYF.

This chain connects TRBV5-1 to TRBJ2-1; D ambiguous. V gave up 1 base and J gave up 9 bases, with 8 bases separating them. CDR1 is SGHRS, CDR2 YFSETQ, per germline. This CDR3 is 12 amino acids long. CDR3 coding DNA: TGCGCCAGCAGCTTGAGAGAGAGTGAGCAGTTCTTC. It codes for CASSLRESEQFF.

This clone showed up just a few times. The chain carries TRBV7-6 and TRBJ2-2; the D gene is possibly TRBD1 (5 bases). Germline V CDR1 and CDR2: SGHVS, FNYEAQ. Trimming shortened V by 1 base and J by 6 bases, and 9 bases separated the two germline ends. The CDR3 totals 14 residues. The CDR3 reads CASSLVQGAGELFF. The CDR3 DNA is TGTGCCAGCAGCTTAGTTCAGGGTGCCGGGGAGCTGTTTTTT.

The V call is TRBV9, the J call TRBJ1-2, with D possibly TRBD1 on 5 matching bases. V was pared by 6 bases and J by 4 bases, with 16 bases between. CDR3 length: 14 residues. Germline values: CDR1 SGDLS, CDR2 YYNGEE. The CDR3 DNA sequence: TGTGCCAGCACCGATCCGACAGAAACCTATGGCTACACCTTC. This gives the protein CASTDPTETYGYTF.

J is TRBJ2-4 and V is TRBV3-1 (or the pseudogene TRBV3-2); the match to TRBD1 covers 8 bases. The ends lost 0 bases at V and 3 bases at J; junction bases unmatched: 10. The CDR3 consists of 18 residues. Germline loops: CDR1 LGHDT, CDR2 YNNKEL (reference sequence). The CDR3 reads CASSQDIQGAEGKNIQYF. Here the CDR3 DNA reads TGTGCCAGCAGCCAAGATATCCAGGGGGCTGAGGGCAAAAACATTCAGTACTTC.

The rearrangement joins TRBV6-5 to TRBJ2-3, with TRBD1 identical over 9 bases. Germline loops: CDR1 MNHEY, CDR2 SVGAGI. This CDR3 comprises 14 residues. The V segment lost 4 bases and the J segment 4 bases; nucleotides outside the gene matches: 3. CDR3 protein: CASSFRTGADTQYF. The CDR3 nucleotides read TGTGCCAGCAGTTTCCGGACAGGGGCAGATACGCAGTATTTT.

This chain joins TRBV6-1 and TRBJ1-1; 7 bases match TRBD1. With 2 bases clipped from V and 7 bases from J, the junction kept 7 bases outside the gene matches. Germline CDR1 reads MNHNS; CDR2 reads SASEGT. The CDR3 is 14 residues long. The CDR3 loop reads CASSERGRISEAFF. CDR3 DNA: TGTGCCAGCAGTGAAAGGGGGCGGATCAGTGAAGCTTTCTTT.

The CDR3 bases are TGTGCCAGCAGTGAAATTGGCAGGAGGGGCGAGCAGTACTTC. This encodes CASSEIGRRGEQYF. The chain employs TRBV6-1 and TRBJ2-7; weak D call: TRBD2 (6 bases). The CDR3 consists of 14 residues. The V gene's germline CDR1 is MNHNS and CDR2 SASEGT. Deletions cut 2 bases from V and 6 bases from J, with 14 bases between.

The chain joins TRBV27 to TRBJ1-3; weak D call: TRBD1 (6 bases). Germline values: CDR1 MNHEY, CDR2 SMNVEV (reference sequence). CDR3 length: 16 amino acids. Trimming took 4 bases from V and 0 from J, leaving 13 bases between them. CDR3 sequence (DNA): TGTGCCAGCAGTTCGGGACACCCCAGCTCTGGAAACACCATATATTTT. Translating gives CASSSGHPSSGNTIYF.

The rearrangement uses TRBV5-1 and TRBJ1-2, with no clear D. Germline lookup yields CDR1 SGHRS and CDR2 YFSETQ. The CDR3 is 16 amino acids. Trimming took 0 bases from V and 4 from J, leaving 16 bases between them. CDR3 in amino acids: CASSLVAGYPTYGYTF. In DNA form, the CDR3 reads TGCGCCAGCAGCTTGGTTGCAGGCTATCCAACCTATGGCTACACCTTC.